This T cell receptor beta chain was retrieved from a study of breast tumors, draining lymph nodes, adjacent tissues. Samples came from axillary lymph nodes draining the breast cancer. MiXCR was run by TCRdb on the multiplex PCR reads, yielding one entry per CDR3 protein. This table has about 180,000 distinct CDR3 sequences, 25% to 40% appearing once. This clonotype was seen a handful of times. Its matching antigen is unknown. Since a much larger clone is just one base distant, this may be a read error. General study points: Findings are consistent with lymph node origin and intratumoral expansion of most tumor T cells.

Trimming took off 3 bases at V and 10 bases at J, with 12 bases between the two ends. CDR3 length: 12 amino acids. CDR1 and CDR2 from the germline V gene are SGHAT and FQNNGV. The chain couples TRBV11-2 to TRBJ1-2; a weak D match, TRBD1 (5 bases). Sequenced material: axillary lymph node tissue. This TCR derives from a female donor with breast cancer. Some clones in this sample may be carry-over from other donors' samples. In nucleotides, the CDR3 is TGTGCCAGCAGCTTGGGGACCACGGCCTACACCTTC. Translation: CASSLGTTAYTF.